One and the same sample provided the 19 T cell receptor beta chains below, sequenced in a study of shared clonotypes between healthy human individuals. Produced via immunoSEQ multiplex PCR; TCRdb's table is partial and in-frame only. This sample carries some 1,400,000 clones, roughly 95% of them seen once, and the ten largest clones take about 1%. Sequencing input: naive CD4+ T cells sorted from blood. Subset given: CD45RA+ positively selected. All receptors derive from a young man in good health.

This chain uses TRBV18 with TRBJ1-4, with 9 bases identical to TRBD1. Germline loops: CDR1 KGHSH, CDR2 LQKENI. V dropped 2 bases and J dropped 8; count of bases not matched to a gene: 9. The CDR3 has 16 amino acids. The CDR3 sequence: CASSPTYGQGKEKLFF. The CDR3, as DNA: TGTGCCAGCTCACCAACCTATGGACAGGGGAAGGAAAAACTGTTTTTT.

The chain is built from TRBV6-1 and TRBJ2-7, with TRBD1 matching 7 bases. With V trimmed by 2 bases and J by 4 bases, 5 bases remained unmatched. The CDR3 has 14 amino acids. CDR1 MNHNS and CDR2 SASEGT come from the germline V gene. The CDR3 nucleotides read TGTGCCAGCAGTGAACAGGGGGAGACATACGAGCAGTACTTC. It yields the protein CASSEQGETYEQYF.

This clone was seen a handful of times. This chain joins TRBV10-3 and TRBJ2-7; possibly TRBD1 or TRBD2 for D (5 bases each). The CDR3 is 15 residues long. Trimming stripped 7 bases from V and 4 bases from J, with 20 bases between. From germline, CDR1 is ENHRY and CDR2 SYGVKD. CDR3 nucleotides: TGTGCCATCACCAAGCAGTCCGGGGCCAATTACGAGCAGTACTTC. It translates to CAITKQSGANYEQYF.

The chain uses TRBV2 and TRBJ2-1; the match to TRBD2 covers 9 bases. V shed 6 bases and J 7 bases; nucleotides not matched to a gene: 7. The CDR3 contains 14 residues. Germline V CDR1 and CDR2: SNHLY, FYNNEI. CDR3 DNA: TGTGCCAGCAGGACTAGCGGAGGCGAGAATGAGCAGTTCTTC. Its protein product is CASRTSGGENEQFF.

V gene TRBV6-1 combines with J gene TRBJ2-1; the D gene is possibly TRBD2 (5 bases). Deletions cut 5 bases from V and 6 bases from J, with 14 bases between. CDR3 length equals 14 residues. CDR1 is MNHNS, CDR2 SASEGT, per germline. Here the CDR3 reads CASSIIDGGNEQFF. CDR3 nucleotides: TGTGCCAGCAGTATTATCGATGGAGGCAATGAGCAGTTCTTC.

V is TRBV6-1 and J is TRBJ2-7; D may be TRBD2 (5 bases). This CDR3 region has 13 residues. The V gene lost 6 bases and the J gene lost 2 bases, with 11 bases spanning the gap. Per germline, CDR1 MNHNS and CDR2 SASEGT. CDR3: CASRTTSTYEQYF. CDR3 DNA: TGTGCCAGCAGGACAACTAGTACCTACGAGCAGTACTTC.

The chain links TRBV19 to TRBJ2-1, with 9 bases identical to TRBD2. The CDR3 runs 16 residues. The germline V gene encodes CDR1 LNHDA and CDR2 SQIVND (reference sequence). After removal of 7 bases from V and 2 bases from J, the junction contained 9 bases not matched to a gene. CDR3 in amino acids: CASNWREGGPYNEQFF. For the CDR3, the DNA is TGTGCCAGTAATTGGCGGGAGGGGGGTCCCTACAATGAGCAGTTCTTC.

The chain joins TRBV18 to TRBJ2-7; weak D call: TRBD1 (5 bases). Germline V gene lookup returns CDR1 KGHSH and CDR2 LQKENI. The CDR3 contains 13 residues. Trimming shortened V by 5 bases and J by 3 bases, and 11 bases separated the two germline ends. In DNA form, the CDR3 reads TGTGCCAGCTCATCAACGACAGACTACGAGCAGTACTTC. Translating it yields CASSSTTDYEQYF.

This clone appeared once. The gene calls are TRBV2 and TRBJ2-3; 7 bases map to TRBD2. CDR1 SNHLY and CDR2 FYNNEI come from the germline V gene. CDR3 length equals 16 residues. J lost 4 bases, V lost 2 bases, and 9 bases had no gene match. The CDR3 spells CASSEYRGSGADTQYF. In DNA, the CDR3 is TGTGCCAGCAGTGAATATCGCGGGAGCGGGGCAGATACGCAGTATTTT.

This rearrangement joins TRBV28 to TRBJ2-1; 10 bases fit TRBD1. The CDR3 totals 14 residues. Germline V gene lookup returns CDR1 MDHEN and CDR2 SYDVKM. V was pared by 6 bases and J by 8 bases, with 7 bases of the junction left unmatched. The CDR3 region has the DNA TGTGCCAGCAGCCGTCCCGGGACAGGGGATGAGCAGTTCTTC. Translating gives CASSRPGTGDEQFF.

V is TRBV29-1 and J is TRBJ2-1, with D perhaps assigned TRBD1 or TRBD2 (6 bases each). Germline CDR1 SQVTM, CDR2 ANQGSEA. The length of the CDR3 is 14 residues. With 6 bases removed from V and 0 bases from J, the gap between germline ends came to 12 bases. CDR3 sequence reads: CSVRGENSYNEQFF. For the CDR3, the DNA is TGCAGCGTGAGGGGGGAGAACTCCTACAATGAGCAGTTCTTC.

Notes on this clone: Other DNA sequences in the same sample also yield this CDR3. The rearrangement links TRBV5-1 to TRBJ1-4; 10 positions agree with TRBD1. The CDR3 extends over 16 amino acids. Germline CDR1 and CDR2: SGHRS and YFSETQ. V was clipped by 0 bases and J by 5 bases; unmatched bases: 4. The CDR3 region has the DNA TGCGCCAGCAGCTTGGGGCCGGGACAGGGGAATGAAAAACTGTTTTTT. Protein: CASSLGPGQGNEKLFF.

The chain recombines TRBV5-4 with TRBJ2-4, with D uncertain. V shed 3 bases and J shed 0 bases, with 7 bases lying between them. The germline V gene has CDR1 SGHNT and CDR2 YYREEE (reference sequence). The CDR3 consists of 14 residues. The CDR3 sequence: CASSSELAKNIQYF. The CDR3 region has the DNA TGTGCCAGCAGCTCTGAGTTAGCCAAAAACATTCAGTACTTC.

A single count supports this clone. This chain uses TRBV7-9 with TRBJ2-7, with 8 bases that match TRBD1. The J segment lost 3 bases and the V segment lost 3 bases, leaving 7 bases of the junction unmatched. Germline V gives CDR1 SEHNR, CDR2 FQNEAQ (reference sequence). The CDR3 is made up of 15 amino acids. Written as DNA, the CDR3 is TGTGCCAGCAGCTTCATGGGACAGGAGTTCTACGAGCAGTACTTC. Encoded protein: CASSFMGQEFYEQYF.

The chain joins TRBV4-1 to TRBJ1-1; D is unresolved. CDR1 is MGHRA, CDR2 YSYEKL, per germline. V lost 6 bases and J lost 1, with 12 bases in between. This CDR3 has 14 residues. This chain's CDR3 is CASSLDPTNTEAFF. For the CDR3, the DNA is TGCGCCAGCAGTCTCGACCCGACGAACACTGAAGCTTTCTTT.

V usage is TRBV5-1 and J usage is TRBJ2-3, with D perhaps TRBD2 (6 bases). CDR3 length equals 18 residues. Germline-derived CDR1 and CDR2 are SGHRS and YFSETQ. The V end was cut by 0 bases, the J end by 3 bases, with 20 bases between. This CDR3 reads CASSLGLRGILRTDTQYF. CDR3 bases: TGCGCCAGCAGCTTGGGACTACGGGGGATACTGAGGACAGATACGCAGTATTTT.

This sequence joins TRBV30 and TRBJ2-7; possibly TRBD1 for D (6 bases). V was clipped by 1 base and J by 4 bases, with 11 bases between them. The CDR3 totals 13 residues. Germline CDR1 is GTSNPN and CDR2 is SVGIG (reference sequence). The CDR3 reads CAWSGAGVYEQYF. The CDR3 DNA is TGTGCCTGGAGTGGGGCAGGGGTATACGAGCAGTACTTC. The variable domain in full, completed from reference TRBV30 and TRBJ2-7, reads SQTIHQWPATLVQPVGSPLSLECTVEGTSNPNLYWYRQAAGRGLQLLFYSVGIGQISSEVPQNLSASRPQDRQFILSSKKLLLSDSGFYLCAWSGAGVYEQYFGPGTRLTVT.

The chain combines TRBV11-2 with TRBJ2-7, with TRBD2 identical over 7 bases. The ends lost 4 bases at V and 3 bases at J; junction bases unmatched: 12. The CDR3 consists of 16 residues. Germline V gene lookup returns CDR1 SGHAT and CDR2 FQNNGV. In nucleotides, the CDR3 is TGTGCCAGCAGCTCTCGACTAGCCGTTTTAGGCTACGAGCAGTACTTC. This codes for CASSSRLAVLGYEQYF.

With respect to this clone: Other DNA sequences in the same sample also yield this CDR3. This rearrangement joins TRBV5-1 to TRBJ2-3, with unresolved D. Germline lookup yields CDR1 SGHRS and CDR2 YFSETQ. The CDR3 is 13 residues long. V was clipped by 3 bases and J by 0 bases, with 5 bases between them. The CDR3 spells CASSSGSTDTQYF. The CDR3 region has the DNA TGCGCCAGCAGCTCGGGCAGCACAGATACGCAGTATTTT.